The present T cell receptor beta chain was sequenced within a study of T cell clusters in autoimmune cytopenias. Study-level points and caveats: TRB repertoire shifts in secondary cytopenia and chronic lymphocytic leukemia mostly reflected lymphoma, not autoimmunity. Functional roles of the in silico T cell clusters still await experimental validation. No cluster-lack signature appeared between secondary cytopenia and chronic lymphocytic leukemia patients, apparently due to lymphoma masking.

One tube held mixed TRB-A and TRB-B primer pools for touch-down PCR. After re-calling the multiplex PCR reads, TCRdb lists one entry per CDR3 protein, DNA absent. Recorded for this sample: about 8,100 distinct CDR3 sequences. Considering frequency, this clonotype is medium-sized. Its target is unknown. The CDR3 is 13 amino acids. In germline, CDR1 is MNHEY, CDR2 SMNVEV (reference sequence). TRB was amplified from roughly 250 ng of peripheral blood genomic DNA per sample. The clonotype originates from a human donor with an autoimmune cytopenia or autoimmune hepatitis (not recorded which). The chain couples TRBV27 to TRBJ1-2. Specimen: peripheral blood. The CDR3 protein is CASSRRERYGYTF.